The sequence of this T cell receptor (beta chain) was determined in a study of spatial heterogeneity in lung cancer (dated by TCRdb to between 2018 and 2020). For the study in its entirety: Beta-chain transcripts were consistently detected in greater numbers than alpha-chain transcripts, which likely reflected higher beta-chain transcript abundance. Nonsynonymous mutation counts, determined by whole-exome sequencing of tumor tissue, were related to TCR repertoire features. In non-small cell lung cancer, the study quantitatively compared TCR alpha and beta repertoires across several tumor regions, matched nontumor lung, and blood. In the raw uncorrected reads, each unique combination of TCR and UMI appeared on average more than ten times. At surgery, both alpha and beta chains were TCR-sequenced in 220 tumor regions, about 64 matched nontumor lung samples and just over 55 PBMC samples. The study at large found these results: Ubiquitous expanded tumor TCRs were detected in blood more often at tumor resection than at routine follow-up. Additional single-cell paired TCR alpha and beta sequencing was considered necessary to confirm, at a functional level, the hypothesis that regional TCRs recognize regional mutations.

Preparation of the library involved 5' RACE. The instrument given in TCRdb is NextSeq 500. In the TCR library protocol, a unique molecular identifier was attached to each TCR cDNA molecule so that PCR and sequencing errors could be corrected. The authors' analysis ran thus. TCR identification, UMI-based error correction and CDR3 extraction were performed with Decombinator tools. Expanded TCRs were defined as those above a frequency of 2 per 1,000, corresponding to the top 1% of the tumor frequency distribution. Each repertoire was subsampled 100 times to 5,000 TCRs, after which Renyi diversity was computed with the R vegan package. To build CDR3 similarity networks, amino acid triplet string-kernel similarity was used, and CDR3s were connected when their pairwise similarity was above 0.82. TCRdb itself trimmed the public reads at Q25 with fastp, ran MiXCR and retained productive beta chains. Each CDR3 protein appears once, grouped with its most common genes and DNA. TCRdb's processing, not the study's, gives the V and J calls here. This sample has about 11,000 distinct CDR3 sequences in its table, and about 18% of those were observed once. Of the sample, roughly 52% is held by the ten largest clones.

In light of the paper, this sample's time point label describes: sample taken at primary tumor resection. TCR sequencing used whole RNA extracted from tumor and nontumor lung tissue, or from cryopreserved PBMC samples, without cell sorting. The donors were approximately 70 patients from the lung TRACERx cohort who had early-stage, untreated non-small cell lung cancer. A patient was chosen for TCR sequencing only when enough RNA was available from at least two tumor regions. The CDR3 starts with the cysteine, ends with the phenylalanine, and has 13 residues. CDR3 DNA is the only sequence kept; it has 39 bases, read in frame from the first base. Per the germline V gene, MDHEN is the CDR1 and SYDVKM is the CDR2. V sheds 7 bases and J sheds 4 bases, leaving 11 bases between their ends. This clonotype is labeled large (0.1 to 1%). Its antigen target is currently unknown. No base qualities exist here, and no much larger clone lies one base off it.

This clonotype was obtained from a male donor with early-stage non-small cell lung cancer. The chain uses TRBV28 and TRBJ2-1; TRBD2 is perhaps the D gene, given 6 matching bases. The sequenced sample was PBMCs, obtained at surgery. Here the CDR3 is given as CASMSGVYNEQFF. The DNA is TGTGCCAGCATGTCGGGAGTTTACAATGAGCAGTTCTTC.